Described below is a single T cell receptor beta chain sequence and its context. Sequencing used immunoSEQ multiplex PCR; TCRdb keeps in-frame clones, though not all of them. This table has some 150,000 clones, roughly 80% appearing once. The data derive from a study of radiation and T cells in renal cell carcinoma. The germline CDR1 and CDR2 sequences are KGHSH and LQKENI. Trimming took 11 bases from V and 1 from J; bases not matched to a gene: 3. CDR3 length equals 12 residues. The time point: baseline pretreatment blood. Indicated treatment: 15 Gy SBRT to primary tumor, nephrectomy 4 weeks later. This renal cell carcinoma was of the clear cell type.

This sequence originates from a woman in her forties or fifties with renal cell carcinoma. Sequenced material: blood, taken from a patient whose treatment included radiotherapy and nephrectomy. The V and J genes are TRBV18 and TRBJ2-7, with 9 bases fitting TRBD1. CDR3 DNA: TGTGCCGTGGGACAGGGATCCTACGAGCAGTACTTC. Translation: CAVGQGSYEQYF.